The rows below give T cell receptor beta chains drawn from one sample of a study of T cell changes during pregnancy in multiple sclerosis. The protocol was immunoSEQ multiplex PCR, while the TCRdb copy is restricted to in-frame clones and leaves out a portion. The data show 60,000 to 75,000 clones, approximately 90% seen once. Sequencing used peripheral blood, obtained in the third trimester of pregnancy. Receptor source: a female donor with multiple sclerosis, enrolled in a pregnancy study. CDR3s include the opening cysteine and the closing phenylalanine or tryptophan. D genes are given only for firm matches. Rows may omit the clone size; those that give it use once, few, many or a size class.

J | V | size | D | DNA | CDR3
TRBJ2-3 | TRBV7-2 | NA | TRBD2 | TGTGCCAGCAGCCCCCCTAGCGGGGGGGTCACAGATACGCAGTATTTT | CASSPPSGGVTDTQYF
TRBJ2-1 | TRBV5-4 | NA | TRBD2 | TGTGCCAGCAACGGGAGGGACGGGCTCTACAATGAGCAGTTCTTC | CASNGRDGLYNEQFF
TRBJ2-5 | TRBV7-2 | NA | NA | TGTGCCAGCAGCACCAGGGTATCAGGGACCCAGTACTTC | CASSTRVSGTQYF
TRBJ2-7 | TRBV21-1 | NA | NA | TGTGCCAGCAGCAAAGGTTGGGACAGCCACGAGCAGTACTTC | CASSKGWDSHEQYF
TRBJ1-5 | TRBV19 | NA | TRBD1 | TGTGCCAGTAGATATCGGGGGACAGGGTATAGCAATCAGCCCCAGCATTTT | CASRYRGTGYSNQPQHF
TRBJ1-4 | TRBV7-9 | NA | NA | TGTGCCAGCAGCTTAGTGGGGGACTCCATTGCAACTAATGAAAAACTGTTTTTT | CASSLVGDSIATNEKLFF
TRBJ2-7 | TRBV28 | NA | NA | TGTGCCAGCAGTTTCATGGCGGGCCCGGGGGAGCAGTACTTC | CASSFMAGPGEQYF
TRBJ2-7 | TRBV7-2 | NA | TRBD2 | TGTGCCAGCAGCTTTGGACTAGCGGGGGCCTACGAGCAGTACTTC | CASSFGLAGAYEQYF
TRBJ1-2 | TRBV30 | once | TRBD1 | TGTGCCTGGAGTGCCCTTGACAGGGAAGTCTCTGGCTACACCTTC | CAWSALDREVSGYTF
TRBJ1-1 | TRBV6-5 | NA | NA | TGTGCCAGCAGTTACTCGCTCGGGGGTGCCACTGAAGCTTTCTTT | CASSYSLGGATEAFF
TRBJ2-7 | TRBV6-1 | NA | TRBD1 | TGTGCCAGCAGTCAACTCAGGGGGATCTACGAGCAGTACTTC | CASSQLRGIYEQYF
TRBJ2-1 | TRBV19 | NA | NA | TGTGCCAGTAGTATTGGTCGGGGTAGCAACAATGAGCAGTTCTTC | CASSIGRGSNNEQFF
TRBJ2-1 | TRBV2 | once | NA | TGTGCCAGCAGTCGTACAGCCGATGAGCAGTTCTTC | CASSRTADEQFF
TRBJ2-3 | TRBV28 | NA | TRBD2 | TGTGCCAGCAGTTTCGTGGTAGCGGGGGTGAATACGCAGTATTTT | CASSFVVAGVNTQYF
TRBJ1-1 | TRBV30 | few | NA | TGTGCCTGGTGTTATGGGCACATGAACACTGAAGCTTTCTTT | CAWCYGHMNTEAFF
TRBJ2-7 | TRBV7-9 | NA | NA | TGTGCCAGCAGCTTAGTTTGGGGAGCTAATAACGAGCAGTACTTC | CASSLVWGANNEQYF
TRBJ2-6 | TRBV15 | NA | NA | TGTGCCACCGGATCTTTGAGGAATGTTAACTCTGGGGCCAACGTCCTGACTTTC | CATGSLRNVNSGANVLTF
TRBJ1-4 | TRBV6-6 | NA | NA | TGTGCCAGCAGTTACGAGGGAGGAAAACTGTTTTTT | CASSYEGGKLFF
TRBJ2-1 | TRBV7-8 | NA | NA | TGTGCCAGCAGCTTAATGGTTAACAGGTTCAGGTACAATGAGCAGTTCTTC | CASSLMVNRFRYNEQFF
TRBJ2-2 | TRBV7-7 | NA | NA | TGTGCTAGCAGCTTATTTGGGGCAACCGAGCTGTTTTTT | CASSLFGATELFF
TRBJ1-1 | TRBV2 | NA | NA | TGTGCCAGCAGGAGGACACTGAACACTGAAGCTTTCTTT | CASRRTLNTEAFF